The TCR beta chain described here comes from a study of T cells in Graves' hyperthyroidism and ophthalmopathy (dated by TCRdb to about 2019). For context, the study as a whole: Peripheral blood samples were taken at initial diagnosis, before any treatment was given. After sampling, hyperthyroidism patients received methimazole starting at 30 mg daily, and ophthalmopathy patients received high-dose intravenous methylprednisolone. The paper reports TCR Vbeta CDR3 sequencing of roughly 140 peripheral blood samples: 40 or so ophthalmopathy, about 75 hyperthyroidism and approximately 17 progressor patients. The 85 to 100 discovery patients were randomly split 7:3 into training and test sets. Whether ophthalmopathy could be predicted prospectively was tested in an independent validation cohort made up of roughly 19 hyperthyroidism patients plus 17 patients who later progressed to ophthalmopathy. TCR V-J signatures able to tell the groups apart were searched for in a discovery cohort of 90 to 100 patients, of whom over 40 had Graves' ophthalmopathy and around 58 had stable Graves' hyperthyroidism. The study also compared thyroid tissue and blood T-cell repertoires from a handful of Graves' hyperthyroidism patients.

This clonotype appeared many times. Its antigen is currently not known. Base qualities are not provided; no much larger clone lies one nucleotide away. CDR1 is given as SNHLY and CDR2 as FYNNEI, both from the germline V gene. The germline V and J ends show losses of 6 bases and 6 bases respectively, and no gene match explains 8 bases of the junction. The CDR3 sequence holds 15 residues, the cysteine and phenylalanine included. Of all the DNA, just the CDR3 is kept, 45 bases in frame from base 1. The research as a whole found: During validation, the model predicted progression to ophthalmopathy a median of approximately 6.5 months ahead of onset, with more than 60% sensitivity and more than 72% specificity. Most expanded thyroid clonotypes (frequency above 0.001) were also found in blood, which suggests that blood repertoires may mirror thyroid immune responses. No statistical method was used to set the sample size in advance, and investigators knew the group allocation. In cross-validation, a model built on a 13 V-J signature told ophthalmopathy apart from stable hyperthyroidism with roughly 87% sensitivity and 81% to 82% specificity, and in testing the same model reached 80%/75%.

Amplification of TCR beta CDR3 regions was carried out from RNA transcripts. The first round of RT-PCR for the TCR CDR3 was performed with the HTBI primer set and the Qiagen OneStep RT-PCR kit. Libraries were constructed in a second round of multiplex PCR, after which size selection and purification were performed. The libraries were sequenced on an Illumina HiSeq2000 using paired-end 100 bp reads. As for the original processing: SOAPnuke was used to process the raw data, with reads discarded if the reads contained adapters or uncalled bases, had a mean Phred below 15, or lacked an exact constant-primer or identifier match. COPE v1.2.5 was used to merge high-quality paired reads, and clonotypes were defined as unique nucleotide sequences. MiTCR v1.1 was used to align clonotypes to the IMGT TRBV, TRBD and TRBJ reference segments. The analysis included only V-J combinations with a frequency above 0.0001, which together covered roughly 99% of the repertoires. A TCS score was defined as the ratio of F50 (clonal expansion) to E x V (chaos), with BLOSUM62-based TCRdist applied between CDR3 peptides within each V-J. Welch's t-statistics and random forest reduced roughly 540 V-J features to fewer than 15, which were used in a naive Bayes classifier (R e1071). The raw public reads went through TCRdb reprocessing: fastp at Q25, MiXCR clone calling, in-frame beta chains kept. Identical CDR3 protein sequences are pooled into one entry, listed with their most common genes and DNA. In this record, the V and J calls reflect TCRdb's handling and not the investigators' own analysis. The sample profile shows 500,000 to 650,000 distinct CDR3 sequences; approximately 14% of them were found once. Approximately 14% of the sample lies in the top ten.

Stable Graves' hyperthyroidism was defined as no progression to ophthalmopathy during 18 months of follow-up. The hyperthyroidism patients were between 18 and 65 years old and newly diagnosed, with a disease duration of less than 2 months. Patients with uncontrolled infections, other autoimmune diseases, pregnancy or lactation were excluded. Diagnoses relied on clinical symptoms, serum thyroxine and TRAb, thyroid ultrasound and orbital computed tomography. PBMCs were separated from 10 ml of fresh peripheral blood using Ficoll-Paque density gradient centrifugation. Total RNA was extracted using Trizol reagent, and RNA quality was assessed on an Agilent 2100 Bioanalyzer.

Source material: blood. Recombination linked TRBV2 to TRBJ2-1, with 10 junctional bases fitting TRBD2. This receptor was identified in a woman in her forties with Graves' hyperthyroidism. At the DNA level, the sequence is TGTGCCAGCAGGGGAAGCGGGAGGGCCGCCAATGAGCAGTTCTTC. This gives the protein CASRGSGRAANEQFF. With all but the CDR3 taken from the reference TRBV2 and TRBJ2-1 genes, the full variable domain is: EPEVTQTPSHQVTQMGQEVILRCVPISNHLYFYWYRQILGQKVEFLVSFYNNEISEKSEIFDDQFSVERPDGSNFTLKIRSTKLEDSAMYFCASRGSGRAANEQFFGPGTRLTVL.